This TCR beta chain was found in a study of shared clonotypes between healthy human individuals (dated by TCRdb to 2020 to 2022). Describing the broader study: The cohort included a few men and a couple of women between 18 and 49 years of age. Per donor, three plates each were used for CD4 naive and CD4 memory, two for CD8 naive, and one for CD8 memory. Per donor, leukapheresis produced somewhere between about 0.94 and 9.5 billion PBMCs. To increase sequencing depth and limit assay-specific biases, TCR repertoire library preparation and sequencing were carried out by different laboratories using diverse techniques. The study deeply sequenced blood TCR repertoires of about five healthy adults to estimate repertoire size and the extent of clonotype sharing between individuals. The investigation overall reported the following: Naive subsets generally had larger estimated clonotype richness than memory subsets. Higher generation probabilities were observed for clonotypes shared by all four sorted-subset donors than for non-shared clonotypes. The genetic and exposure-history diversity represented was limited by the small number of donors. Pairwise subsampling indicated that sequencing depth was expected to affect the degree of clonotype sharing among donors. Incomplete sequencing was indicated by rarefaction of sorted-subset datasets, despite the large sequencing depth. Sampling was restricted to blood, and TCR repertoires in tissue are likely to differ from TCR repertoires in blood. Sharing across a few donors was observed for around 5% of naive CD4, over 3% of naive CD8, 2% to 2.5% of memory CD4, and about 0.4% of memory CD8 clonotypes.

The count of this clone is one. Its antigen has not been determined. Per-base qualities were not stored, and no clone one base away is much larger. TCR CDR3 regions were amplified from genomic DNA by multiplex PCR using the deep immunoSEQ assay. For each cell subset, the extracted genomic DNA was distributed evenly across all wells of several immunoSEQ 96-well plates, and each plate served as one replicate. For sorted subsets, 200 ng of genomic DNA, equivalent to tens of thousands of T cell genomes, went into each replicate PCR. Purified libraries were measured with a Qubit 3.0 fluorometer, size-checked on a Bioanalyzer 2100, and measured again with the KAPA Library Quantification kit. A separate single-read 150-cycle Illumina NextSeq 550 flow cell was used to sequence each immunoSEQ 96-well plate. Regarding the original processing steps: Because only junctional sequences without quality scores were contained in the immunoSEQ output, filtering matching that applied to full-length reads could not be performed. Sequences were annotated with PyIR, a Python wrapper for IgBLAST v1.9, using IMGT germline references to assign V/J genes and CDR3. Any read was removed if the V/J assignment was weak (E-value above 1e-6), the CDR3 was missing, or the read contained stop codons, out-of-frame junctions, or ambiguous translated residues. A V3J clonotype was defined by an identical inferred V gene, J gene, and CDR3 amino acid sequence. The percentage overlap between two repertoires was calculated by dividing the number of shared unique clonotypes by the size of the smaller repertoire. Repertoire richness was assessed with RTK rarefaction, the Chao1 estimator, and Recon v2.1 estimates of unobserved clonotypes. OLGA was used to compute generation probabilities for all TCRbeta clonotypes that the gDNA method yielded from a handful of donors. In its TCRdb copy, this immuneACCESS table keeps in-frame sequences only and misses some clones. Where compared with another copy, unresolved V genes explain less than half of these, and the others have no known cause. That table supplies the V and J calls and clone size; D and trimming were determined from the DNA. This sample has hundreds of thousands of clones in its table, and under 80% of those were observed once. The top ten clones comprise 1.5% to 2% of the sample.

Donors were healthy HIV-negative adults with no recently reported acute infections or vaccinations. Only Caucasian adults living in Nashville, Tennessee, USA were represented among the donors. CD4+ T cells were enriched by magnetic negative selection, after which naive cells were positively selected on CD45RA and the negative fraction was taken as the memory subset. Blood was collected by leukapheresis, and PBMCs were isolated by Ficoll-Histopaque density gradient centrifugation and then cryopreserved in liquid nitrogen vapor phase. Purity and quantity of every magnetically sorted T cell population were checked by analytical flow cytometry. Genomic DNA was isolated from each sorted fraction and quantified by UV absorbance on a Nanodrop 2000c. A distance of 23 bases separates the germline ends of V and J, which lose 3 bases and 5 bases respectively. The CDR1 and CDR2 encoded by the germline V gene (reference sequence) are LNHDA and SQIVND. CDR3 length: 17 amino acids, cysteine to phenylalanine. The CDR3 DNA has 51 bases and is translated from base 1.

The chain couples TRBV19 to TRBJ2-7; the D gene is perhaps TRBD1 or TRBD2, each of them matching over 6 bases. The TCR sequence derives from a woman in her twenties or thirties in good health. Sequencing was performed on memory CD4+ T cells sorted from blood. In the paper's terms, the cell subset or site label means: CD45RA-negative fraction. The CDR3 corresponds to CASSIIGGTSTTHEQYF. The DNA reads as follows: TGTGCCAGTAGTATTATAGGGGGGACCTCCACGACCCACGAGCAGTACTTC.